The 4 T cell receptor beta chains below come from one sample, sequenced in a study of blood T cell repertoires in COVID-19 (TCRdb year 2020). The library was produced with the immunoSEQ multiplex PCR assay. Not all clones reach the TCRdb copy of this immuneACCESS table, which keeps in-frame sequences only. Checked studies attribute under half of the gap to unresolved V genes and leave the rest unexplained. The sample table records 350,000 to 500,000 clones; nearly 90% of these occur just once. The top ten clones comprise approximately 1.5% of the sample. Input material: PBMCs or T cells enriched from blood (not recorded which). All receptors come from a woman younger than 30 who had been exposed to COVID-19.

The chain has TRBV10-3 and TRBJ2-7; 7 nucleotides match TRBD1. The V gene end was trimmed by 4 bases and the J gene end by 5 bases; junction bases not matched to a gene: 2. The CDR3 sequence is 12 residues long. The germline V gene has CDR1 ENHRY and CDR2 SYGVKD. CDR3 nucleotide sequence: TGTGCCATCAGTGGGGGGACAGACGAGCAGTACTTC. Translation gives CAISGGTDEQYF.

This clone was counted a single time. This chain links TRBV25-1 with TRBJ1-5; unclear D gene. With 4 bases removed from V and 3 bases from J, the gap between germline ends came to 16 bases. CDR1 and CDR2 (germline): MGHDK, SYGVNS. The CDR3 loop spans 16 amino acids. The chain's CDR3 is CASSAEPGLYNQPQHF. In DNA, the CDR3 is TGTGCCAGCAGTGCAGAACCCGGACTCTACAATCAGCCCCAGCATTTT.

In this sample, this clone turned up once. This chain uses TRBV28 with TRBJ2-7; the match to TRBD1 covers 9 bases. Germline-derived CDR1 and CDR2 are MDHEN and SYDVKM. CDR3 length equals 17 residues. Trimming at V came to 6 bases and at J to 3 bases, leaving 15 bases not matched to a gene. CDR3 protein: CASSSKQGASGIYEQYF. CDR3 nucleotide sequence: TGTGCCAGCAGCTCGAAACAGGGGGCGAGTGGTATCTACGAGCAGTACTTC.

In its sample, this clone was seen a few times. CDR3 bases: TGTGCCAGCAGTGAAGCCACAGGGCGACACTATGGCTACACCTTC. This translates into CASSEATGRHYGYTF. The J gene is TRBJ1-2, the V gene TRBV6-1; a possible D gene is TRBD1 (6 bases). Trimming cost V 0 bases and J 3 bases, with 11 bases left between them. Germline lookup yields CDR1 MNHNS and CDR2 SASEGT. The CDR3 sequence is 15 residues long.